Below are 18 T cell receptor beta chains sequenced from a single sample in a study of OX40 agonist ivuxolimab in advanced cancers. Using immunoSEQ multiplex PCR, the repertoire was profiled, and TCRdb retains in-frame clones only, with some absent. The sample records 30,000 to 40,000 clones, over 60% being singletons. The sample consisted of CD4+ or CD8+ T cells sorted from blood, taken in a trial of the OX40 agonist ivuxolimab. These TCRs come from an adult with an advanced solid tumor such as melanoma, head and neck, liver or kidney cancer.

The V call is TRBV9, the J call TRBJ2-7; 7 bases align to TRBD1. Germline CDR1 and CDR2: SGDLS and YYNGEE. The CDR3 is 14 residues long. Losses at the gene ends were 0 bases for V and 2 bases for J; bases not matched to a gene: 2. CDR3 bases: TGTGCCAGCAGCGTAGGACAGGGAACCTACGAGCAGTACTTC. It translates to CASSVGQGTYEQYF.

On this clone: The sample has other DNA sequences that encode this CDR3 too. This chain connects TRBV27 to TRBJ1-1; maybe TRBD1 (5 bases). V shed 3 bases and J shed 5 bases, with 13 bases lying between them. CDR3 size: 14 residues. Germline loops: CDR1 MNHEY, CDR2 SMNVEV (reference sequence). The CDR3 DNA follows: TGTGCCAGCAGTTTGTCCAGGGTCGGGACTGAAGCTTTCTTT. Protein sequence: CASSLSRVGTEAFF.

This rearrangement joins TRBV7-9 to TRBJ1-1; weak D call: TRBD1 (5 bases). V was pared by 1 base and J by 4 bases, with 7 bases between. This CDR3 has 13 residues. Germline V gene lookup returns CDR1 SEHNR and CDR2 FQNEAQ (reference sequence). The CDR3 protein is CASSLGGGTEAFF. The CDR3 coding sequence is TGTGCCAGCAGCTTAGGTGGGGGCACTGAAGCTTTCTTT. Combining the CDR3 with reference TRBV7-9 and TRBJ1-1 gives the whole variable domain DTGVSQNPRHKITKRGQNVTFRCDPISEHNRLYWYRQTLGQGPEFLTYFQNEAQLEKSRLLSDRFSAERPKGSFSTLEIQRTEQGDSAMYLCASSLGGGTEAFFGQGTRLTVV.

The J gene is TRBJ2-7, the V gene TRBV7-2; a possible D gene is TRBD1 (6 bases). Germline CDR1 reads SGHTA; CDR2 reads FQGNSA. This CDR3 has 14 residues. V shed 0 bases and J shed 8 bases, with 14 bases lying between them. CDR3 amino acids: CASSLATGSPQQYF. The CDR3 bases are TGTGCCAGCAGCTTAGCCACAGGGTCCCCGCAGCAGTACTTC. Drawing the rest from reference TRBV7-2 and TRBJ2-7, the complete variable domain is GAGVSQSPSNKVTEKGKDVELRCDPISGHTALYWYRQSLGQGLEFLIYFQGNSAPDKSGLPSDRFSAERTGGSVSTLTIQRTQQEDSAVYLCASSLATGSPQQYFGPGTRLTVT.

This sequence joins TRBV4-2 and TRBJ1-5, with TRBD1 identical over 10 bases. This CDR3 has 15 amino acids. The V and J ends lost 0 bases and 5 bases, in that order; junction bases with no gene match: 1. Germline values: CDR1 LGHNA, CDR2 YNFKEQ. CDR3 sequence: CASSQEGTGDQPQHF. CDR3 bases: TGTGCCAGCAGCCAAGAGGGGACAGGGGATCAGCCCCAGCATTTT.

The genes are TRBV29-1 and TRBJ1-2; the D is unclear. This CDR3 region has 11 residues. Trimming shortened V by 8 bases and J by 12 bases, and 19 bases separated the two germline ends. Germline CDR1 is SQVTM and CDR2 is ANQGSEA. Here the CDR3 DNA reads TGCAGCCACCTCGGAGGGTTAAAGGACACCTTC. Its translation is CSHLGGLKDTF.

The chain recombines TRBV7-9 with TRBJ2-7, with TRBD1 matching 7 bases. With V trimmed by 4 bases and J by 3 bases, 9 bases remained unmatched. The CDR3 covers 15 residues. Germline CDR1 and CDR2: SEHNR and FQNEAQ (reference sequence). CDR3 DNA sequence: TGTGCCAGCAGCTCGCAACAGACAGGGAGCTACGAGCAGTACTTC. This gives the protein CASSSQQTGSYEQYF.

CDR3 amino acids: CASSWGVARGDEQFF. The CDR3 nucleotides read TGTGCCAGCAGCTGGGGGGTAGCGAGGGGCGATGAGCAGTTCTTC. The chain combines TRBV5-6 with TRBJ2-1, with a weak D call TRBD2 (6 bases). V lost 3 bases, J lost 8 bases, and 18 bases lay in between. The CDR3 covers 15 residues. Germline CDR1 is SGHDT and CDR2 is YYEEEE.

CDR3 amino acids: CASSRQGGQGDEKLFF. The CDR3 DNA reads TGCGCCAGCAGCAGACAGGGAGGTCAGGGTGATGAAAAACTGTTTTTT. The chain combines TRBV5-1 with TRBJ1-4; TRBD1 aligns across 7 bases. Germline CDR1 SGHRS, CDR2 YFSETQ. The CDR3 is 16 residues long. V shed 4 bases, J shed 6 bases, and the junction held 12 bases outside the gene matches. Variable domain in full (rest from reference TRBV5-1 and TRBJ1-4): KAGVTQTPRYLIKTRGQQVTLSCSPISGHRSVSWYQQTPGQGLQFLFEYFSETQRNKGNFPGRFSGRQFSNSRSEMNVSTLELGDSALYLCASSRQGGQGDEKLFFGSGTQLSVL.

This clone was seen a few times. This sequence joins TRBV6-1 and TRBJ2-3; D is unclear. The V gene lost 0 bases and the J gene lost 3 bases, with 10 bases spanning the gap. Germline lookup yields CDR1 MNHNS and CDR2 SASEGT. The CDR3 length is 15 residues. CDR3 nucleotides: TGTGCCAGCAGTGAAGCGAATGATTTGACAGATACGCAGTATTTT. Its translation is CASSEANDLTDTQYF.

The V call is TRBV25-1, the J call TRBJ1-6; no firm D call. The germline V gene encodes CDR1 MGHDK and CDR2 SYGVNS. V lost 5 bases to trimming and J lost 0 bases, with 5 bases between them. The CDR3 is 14 amino acids. DNA of the CDR3: TGTGCCAGCAGTCTGAGCTCCTATAATTCACCCCTCCACTTT. Protein sequence: CASSLSSYNSPLHF.

This chain connects TRBV14 to TRBJ1-1; no firm D call. The V and J ends lost 4 bases and 0 bases respectively, with 12 bases between them. This CDR3 is built from 15 residues. Germline V CDR1 and CDR2: SGHDN, FVKESK. CDR3 amino acids: CASSRGLFMNTEAFF. CDR3 sequence (DNA): TGTGCCAGCAGCCGAGGATTGTTCATGAACACTGAAGCTTTCTTT.

The gene calls are TRBV7-9 and TRBJ2-5, with 10 bases matching TRBD2. The CDR3 contains 14 residues. Germline V CDR1 and CDR2: SEHNR, FQNEAQ (reference sequence). Trimming at V came to 11 bases and at J to 3 bases, leaving 9 bases not matched to a gene. As DNA, the CDR3 is TGTGCCGTCCACGGGACTAGCGTGAAAGAGACCCAGTACTTC. It specifies CAVHGTSVKETQYF.

The rearrangement uses TRBV27 and TRBJ2-1; TRBD2 matches 11 bases. Germline CDR1 is MNHEY and CDR2 is SMNVEV (reference sequence). The ends lost 3 bases at V and 7 bases at J; junction bases unmatched: 5. This CDR3 has 15 amino acids. The CDR3 region is CASSFWASGGNEQFF. The CDR3 bases are TGTGCCAGCAGTTTTTGGGCTAGCGGGGGGAATGAGCAGTTCTTC.

Of note for this clone: Other DNA sequences in this specimen translate into the identical CDR3. J is TRBJ1-2 and V is TRBV5-1; no reliable D call. This CDR3 spans 14 amino acids. V was clipped by 1 base and J by 6 bases, with 13 bases between them. The V gene's germline CDR1 is SGHRS and CDR2 YFSETQ. The CDR3 protein is CASSLSSGEDGYTF. The CDR3 DNA reads as TGCGCCAGCAGCTTGTCGTCCGGGGAAGATGGCTACACCTTC.

This clone was recorded only once. This chain uses TRBV28 with TRBJ1-2, with 7 bases that match TRBD1. The CDR3 covers 13 residues. The ends lost 5 bases at V and 2 bases at J; junction bases unmatched: 2. CDR1 and CDR2 (germline): MDHEN, SYDVKM. The CDR3 DNA reads TGTGCCAGCAGTATCAGGGGGAACTATGGCTACACCTTC. Its protein product is CASSIRGNYGYTF.

This clone was recorded a few times. The gene calls are TRBV29-1 and TRBJ1-1, with TRBD1 matching over 11 bases. V was pared by 7 bases and J by 5 bases, with 15 bases of the junction left unmatched. Germline CDR1 SQVTM, CDR2 ANQGSEA. The CDR3 has 16 amino acids. The CDR3 region is CSALSGTGGIITEAFF. In DNA, the CDR3 is TGCAGCGCCCTTTCGGGGACAGGGGGGATCATAACTGAAGCTTTCTTT.

V gene TRBV25-1 combines with J gene TRBJ2-3, with TRBD1 identical over 10 bases. The germline V gene encodes CDR1 MGHDK and CDR2 SYGVNS. V gave up 6 bases and J gave up 1 base; unmatched junction bases: 10. This CDR3 contains 17 residues. The CDR3 here is CASRKGQGLTGTDTQYF. CDR3 sequence (DNA): TGTGCCAGCAGGAAGGGACAGGGGCTCACAGGCACAGATACGCAGTATTTT.